The 6 T cell receptor beta chains given below trace back to one sample, sequenced in a study of blood T cell repertoires in COVID-19. Libraries were prepared by immunoSEQ multiplex PCR; TCRdb keeps only in-frame clonotypes and omits some of them. The data show hundreds of thousands of clones, approximately 90% seen once. The sample taken for sequencing was PBMCs or T cells enriched from blood (not recorded which). Receptor source: a woman aged 18-30 years with acute COVID-19.

This chain connects TRBV19 to TRBJ2-6, with D maybe TRBD2 (6 bases). CDR1 is LNHDA and CDR2 is SQIVND in the germline V gene (reference sequence). CDR3 length: 19 amino acids. Trimming shortened V by 8 bases and J by 0 bases, and 23 bases separated the two germline ends. CDR3 bases: TGTGCCAGTTCCGTTCAATGGGGGGTTTTGTCCTCTGGGGCCAACGTCCTGACTTTC. Its protein is CASSVQWGVLSSGANVLTF.

V usage is TRBV7-8 and J usage is TRBJ2-1; 9 bases are a match to TRBD1. The V gene's germline CDR1 is SGHVS and CDR2 FQNEAQ. With V trimmed by 1 base and J by 8 bases, 12 bases remained unmatched. The CDR3 has 17 residues. The CDR3 DNA reads as TGTGCCAGCAGCTTAGGGTTCCGGGACAGGGAAGGCGATGAGCAGTTCTTC. Its protein product is CASSLGFRDREGDEQFF.

The V gene is TRBV5-6, the J gene TRBJ2-1; no clear D. V was clipped by 0 bases and J by 2 bases, with 6 bases between them. Germline loops: CDR1 SGHDT, CDR2 YYEEEE. The CDR3 is 14 amino acids. The CDR3 spells CASSLAHPYNEQFF. DNA of the CDR3: TGTGCCAGCAGCTTGGCACACCCCTACAATGAGCAGTTCTTC.

This clone was seen a few times. The chain is built from TRBV27 and TRBJ1-5; no clear D gene. This CDR3 contains 10 residues. Germline assignment: CDR1 MNHEY and CDR2 SMNVEV (reference sequence). Trimming pared 7 bases from V and 6 bases from J, leaving 4 bases between. CDR3 sequence: CASNIQPQHF. The CDR3 bases are TGTGCCAGCAATATTCAGCCCCAGCATTTT.

The V gene is TRBV12-5, the J gene TRBJ2-1; 8 nucleotides line up with TRBD2. Germline V CDR1 and CDR2: LGHNT, FRNRAP. Unmatched junction bases numbered 16, after V lost 1 base and J lost 8 bases. This CDR3 region has 18 residues. CDR3 nucleotide sequence: TGTGCTAGTGGTTTGGGCTATGCGGGGGGCGCGAAGGTAGATGAGCAGTTCTTC. Residues: CASGLGYAGGAKVDEQFF.

The V and J genes are TRBV12-3 or TRBV12-4 and TRBJ1-3; D is ambiguous. CDR3 length: 11 residues. Trimming shortened V by 1 base and J by 11 bases, and 6 bases separated the two germline ends. In DNA, the CDR3 is TGTGCCAGCAGTTTAGGGGCCCCCATATATTTT. Residues: CASSLGAPIYF.